What follows is one T cell receptor (beta chain) and its context. Its antigen specificity is not known. One base away there is no much larger clone; base qualities are not given. The data originate from a study of blood T cell repertoires in COVID-19 (dated by TCRdb to the early 2020s). With regard to the full study: The collaborator samples originated in the United States, Italy and Spain and spanned the acute and convalescent phases of COVID-19. The prospective study material was composed of cDNA or gDNA derived from T cells, B-cell-depleted T cells, or PBMCs. Subjects who had been exposed to COVID-19, were actively infected with it, or had recovered from it provided the deeply sampled blood TCRbeta repertoires that made up the dataset. The repertoires were made available in a free public database intended to serve as a resource for research on the immune response to SARS-CoV-2. The samples were drawn from two sources: the first 160 participants of the ongoing ImmuneRACE study, and approximately 1,300 subjects contributed by 6 global collaborators. A de-identified subject ID, COVID-19 status, age in years and sex were almost always included in the sample metadata. Where available, HLA class I and class II types were obtained from metadata supplied by the sample provider rather than from assay-based typing. Findings and caveats that apply to the study as a whole: Clinical and demographic metadata were provided uncurated, with the amount varying by source and participant.

For CDR1 and CDR2, the germline V gene lists SQVTM and ANQGSEA. The CDR3 starts with the cysteine, ends with the phenylalanine, and has 11 residues. Only CDR3 DNA remains: 33 bases, in frame from the first base. Trimming removed 4 bases from V and 9 bases from J, leaving 10 bases between the germline ends. One collaborating source in Seattle enrolled patients during active infection and followed them longitudinally through the course of disease. The collaborating institutions used their own protocols to collect whole blood in K2EDTA tubes. Collaborator samples were shipped for TCRbeta analysis as frozen whole blood, isolated PBMCs, or DNA extracted from either sample type. TCRbeta CDR3 regions were amplified from genomic DNA using the immunoSEQ Assay, a bias-controlled multiplex PCR. On the authors' methods: The number of nucleated cells in each sample was estimated by amplification of reference gene primers within the assay. To quantify the absolute abundance of each unique TCRbeta CDR3 rearrangement, sequence reads were collapsed and filtered. Productive Simpson clonality was computed per sample as the square root of Simpson's diversity index over productive rearrangements. Imported from immuneACCESS, the table was reduced by TCRdb to in-frame sequences with V and J called. These copies leave out some clones; in studies compared against another copy, an unresolved V gene accounts for under half, and the cause of the remainder is not known. V and J calls and clone size are those listed in that table; D and trimming were worked out from the DNA. A total of roughly 130,000 clones appear in this sample, over 80% of them only once. Approximately 9% of the sample comes from the top ten.

The sequence came from a man aged 25-45 years with COVID-19, enrolled during active disease. Sequenced material: peripheral blood. The chain couples TRBV29-1 to TRBJ2-1; the D gene is perhaps TRBD2, on 5 matching bases. The DNA sequence reads TGCAGCGTTGTCGAGGGAGTTGAGCAGTTCTTC. This sequence encodes CSVVEGVEQFF.